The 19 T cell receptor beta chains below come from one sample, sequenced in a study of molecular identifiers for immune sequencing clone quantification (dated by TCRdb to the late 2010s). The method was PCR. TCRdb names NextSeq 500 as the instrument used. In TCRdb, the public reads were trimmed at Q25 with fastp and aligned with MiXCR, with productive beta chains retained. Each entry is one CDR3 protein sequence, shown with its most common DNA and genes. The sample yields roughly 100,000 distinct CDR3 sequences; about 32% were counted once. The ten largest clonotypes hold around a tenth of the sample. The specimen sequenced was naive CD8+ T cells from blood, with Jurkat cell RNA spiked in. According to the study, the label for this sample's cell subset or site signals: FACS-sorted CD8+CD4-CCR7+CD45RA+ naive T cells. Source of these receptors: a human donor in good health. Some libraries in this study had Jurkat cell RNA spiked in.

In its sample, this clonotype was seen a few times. CDR3 DNA sequence: TGTGCCAGCAGTTTTGACGAGGGACTCCAGTACTTC. Amino acids: CASSFDEGLQYF. The chain couples TRBV12-3 or TRBV12-4 to TRBJ2-7; a possible D gene is TRBD2 (6 bases). This CDR3 region has 12 residues. V gave up 3 bases and J gave up 10 bases, with 13 bases separating them.

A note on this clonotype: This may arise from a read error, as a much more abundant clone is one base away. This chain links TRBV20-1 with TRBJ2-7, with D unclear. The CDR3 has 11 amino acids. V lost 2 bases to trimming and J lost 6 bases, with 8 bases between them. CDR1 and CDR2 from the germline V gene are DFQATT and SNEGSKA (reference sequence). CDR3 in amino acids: CSARRSFEQYF. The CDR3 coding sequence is TGCAGTGCTAGAAGGAGTTTCGAGCAGTACTTC.

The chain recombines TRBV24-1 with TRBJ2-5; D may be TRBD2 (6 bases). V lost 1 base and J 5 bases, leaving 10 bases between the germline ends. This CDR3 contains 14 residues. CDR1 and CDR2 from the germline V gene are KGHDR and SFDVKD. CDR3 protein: CATSDLAGSETQYF. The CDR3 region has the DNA TGTGCCACCAGTGATTTAGCGGGCTCGGAGACCCAGTACTTC.

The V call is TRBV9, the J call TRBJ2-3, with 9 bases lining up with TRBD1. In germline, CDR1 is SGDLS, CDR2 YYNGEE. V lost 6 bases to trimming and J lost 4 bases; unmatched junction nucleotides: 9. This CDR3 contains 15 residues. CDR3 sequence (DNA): TGTGCCAGCAAGCGAGGGGACAGGGTCGCAGATACGCAGTATTTT. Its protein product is CASKRGDRVADTQYF. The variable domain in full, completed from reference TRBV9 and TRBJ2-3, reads DSGVTQTPKHLITATGQRVTLRCSPRSGDLSVYWYQQSLDQGLQFLIQYYNGEERAKGNILERFSAQQFPDLHSELNLSSLELGDSALYFCASKRGDRVADTQYFGPGTRLTVL.

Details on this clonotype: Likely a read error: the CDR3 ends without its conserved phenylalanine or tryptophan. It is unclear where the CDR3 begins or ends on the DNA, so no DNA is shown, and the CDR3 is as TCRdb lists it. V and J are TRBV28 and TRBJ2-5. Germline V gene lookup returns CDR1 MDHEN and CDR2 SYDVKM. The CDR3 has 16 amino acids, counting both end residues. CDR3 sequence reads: CDSRLLAANREETQNL.

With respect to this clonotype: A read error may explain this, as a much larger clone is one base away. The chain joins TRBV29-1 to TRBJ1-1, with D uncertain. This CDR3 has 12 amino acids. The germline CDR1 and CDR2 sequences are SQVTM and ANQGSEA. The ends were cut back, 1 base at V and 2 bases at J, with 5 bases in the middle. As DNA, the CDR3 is TGCAGCGTTGAAGGGGAAAACACTGAAGCTTTCTTT. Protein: CSVEGENTEAFF.

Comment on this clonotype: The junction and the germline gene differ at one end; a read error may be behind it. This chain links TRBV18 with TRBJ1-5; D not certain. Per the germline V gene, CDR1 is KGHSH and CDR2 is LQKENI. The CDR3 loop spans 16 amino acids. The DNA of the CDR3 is TGTGCCAGCTTACCAGACACCTATTATAGCAATCAGCCCCAGCATTTT. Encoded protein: CASLPDTYYSNQPQHF.

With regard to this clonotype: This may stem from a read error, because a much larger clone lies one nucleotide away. The CDR3 coding sequence is TGTACCAGCAGTTACGGGACGGTGCCCTACGAGCAGTACTTC. Protein product: CTSSYGTVPYEQYF. The chain carries TRBV6-5 and TRBJ2-7; either TRBD1 or TRBD2 may supply D (5 bases each). CDR1 MNHEY and CDR2 SVGAGI come from the germline V gene. The CDR3 runs 14 residues.

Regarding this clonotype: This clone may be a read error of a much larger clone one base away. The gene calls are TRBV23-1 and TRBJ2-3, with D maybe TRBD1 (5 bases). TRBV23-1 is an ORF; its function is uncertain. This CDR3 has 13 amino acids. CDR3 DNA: TGCGCCAGCAGTCAATCCGTCACAGGTACGCAGTATTTT. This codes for CASSQSVTGTQYF.

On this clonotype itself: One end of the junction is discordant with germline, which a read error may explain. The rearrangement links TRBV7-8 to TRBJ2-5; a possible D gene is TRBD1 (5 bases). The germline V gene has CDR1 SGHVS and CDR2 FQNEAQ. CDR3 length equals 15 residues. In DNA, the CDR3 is TGTGCCAGCAGCTTAGACCCCGACAGCAGAGAGACCAAGTACTTC. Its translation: CASSLDPDSRETKYF. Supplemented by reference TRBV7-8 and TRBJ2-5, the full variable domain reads GAGVSQSPRYKVAKRGQDVALRCDPISGHVSLFWYQQALGQGPEFLTYFQNEAQLDKSGLPSDRFFAERPEGSVSTLKIQRTQQEDSAVYLCASSLDPDSRETKYFGPGTRLLVL.

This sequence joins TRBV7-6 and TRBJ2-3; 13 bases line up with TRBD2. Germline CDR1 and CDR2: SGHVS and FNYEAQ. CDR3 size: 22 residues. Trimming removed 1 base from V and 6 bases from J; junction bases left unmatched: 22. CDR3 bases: TGTGCCAGCAGCTTAGTCCGTGTTCATGGCCAAGGACTAGCGGGAGTTCCGGATACGCAGTATTTT. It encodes CASSLVRVHGQGLAGVPDTQYF.

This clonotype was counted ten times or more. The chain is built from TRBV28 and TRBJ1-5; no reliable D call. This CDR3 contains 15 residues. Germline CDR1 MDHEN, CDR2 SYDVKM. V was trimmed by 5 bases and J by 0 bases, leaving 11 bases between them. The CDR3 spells CASSDYRLSNQPQHF. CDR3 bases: TGTGCCAGCAGTGACTACAGACTTAGCAATCAGCCCCAGCATTTT.

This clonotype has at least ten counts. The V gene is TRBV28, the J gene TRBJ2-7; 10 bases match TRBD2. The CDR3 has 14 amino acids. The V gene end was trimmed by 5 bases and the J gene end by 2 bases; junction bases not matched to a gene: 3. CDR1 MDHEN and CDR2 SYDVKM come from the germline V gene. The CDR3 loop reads CASSLSGRAYEQYF. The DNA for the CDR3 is TGTGCCAGCAGTCTAAGCGGGAGGGCCTACGAGCAGTACTTC.

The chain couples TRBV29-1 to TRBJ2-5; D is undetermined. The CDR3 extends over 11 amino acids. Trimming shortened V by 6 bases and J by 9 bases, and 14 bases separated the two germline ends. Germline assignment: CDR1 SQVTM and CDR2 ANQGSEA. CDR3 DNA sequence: TGCAGCGTCGAGGACCAACCGGCCCAGTACTTC. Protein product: CSVEDQPAQYF.

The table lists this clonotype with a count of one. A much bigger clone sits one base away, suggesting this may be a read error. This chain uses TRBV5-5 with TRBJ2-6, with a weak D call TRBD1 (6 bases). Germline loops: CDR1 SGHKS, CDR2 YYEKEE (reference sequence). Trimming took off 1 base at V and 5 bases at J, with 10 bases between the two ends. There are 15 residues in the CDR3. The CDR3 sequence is CASSLWTARANVLTF. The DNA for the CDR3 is TGTGCCAGCAGCTTGTGGACAGCTAGGGCCAACGTCCTGACTTTC.

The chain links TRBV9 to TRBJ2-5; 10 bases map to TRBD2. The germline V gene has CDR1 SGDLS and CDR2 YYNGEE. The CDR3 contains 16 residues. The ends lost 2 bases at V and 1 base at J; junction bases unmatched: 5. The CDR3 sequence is CASSVRVAGGQETQYF. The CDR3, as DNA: TGTGCCAGCAGCGTCCGAGTAGCGGGAGGCCAAGAGACCCAGTACTTC.

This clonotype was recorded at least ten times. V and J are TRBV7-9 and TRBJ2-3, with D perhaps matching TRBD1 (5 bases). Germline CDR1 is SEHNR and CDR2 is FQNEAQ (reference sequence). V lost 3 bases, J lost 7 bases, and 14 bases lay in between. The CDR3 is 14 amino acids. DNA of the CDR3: TGTGCCAGCAGCTTTGCCAGGACACCCCATACGCAGTATTTT. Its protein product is CASSFARTPHTQYF.

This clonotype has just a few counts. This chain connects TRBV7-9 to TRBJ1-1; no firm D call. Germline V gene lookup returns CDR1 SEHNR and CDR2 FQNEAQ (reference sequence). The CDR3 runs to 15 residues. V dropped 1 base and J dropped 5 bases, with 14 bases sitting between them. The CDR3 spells CASSLDGSGRTEAFF. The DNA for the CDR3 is TGTGCCAGCAGCTTAGATGGTTCGGGGAGGACTGAAGCTTTCTTT.

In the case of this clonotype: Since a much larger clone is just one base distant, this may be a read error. The CDR3 DNA follows: TGTGCCGGCAGCCGATCGGGGGGAGTAGTTGAAAAACTGTTTTTT. This encodes CAGSRSGGVVEKLFF. V is TRBV7-6 and J is TRBJ1-4; TRBD1 is a possible D gene (5 bases). CDR1 and CDR2 from the germline V gene are SGHVS and FNYEAQ. The CDR3 extends over 15 amino acids.